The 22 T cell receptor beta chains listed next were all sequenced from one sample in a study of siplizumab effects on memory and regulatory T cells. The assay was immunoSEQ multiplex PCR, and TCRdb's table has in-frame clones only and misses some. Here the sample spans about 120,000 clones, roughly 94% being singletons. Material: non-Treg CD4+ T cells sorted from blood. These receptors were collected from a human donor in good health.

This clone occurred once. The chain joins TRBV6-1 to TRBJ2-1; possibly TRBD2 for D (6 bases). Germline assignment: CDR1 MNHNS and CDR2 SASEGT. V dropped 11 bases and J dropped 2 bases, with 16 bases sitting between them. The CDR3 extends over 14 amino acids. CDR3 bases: TGTGCCGGAAGTCGGTCGGGGGCCTACAATGAGCAGTTCTTC. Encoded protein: CAGSRSGAYNEQFF.

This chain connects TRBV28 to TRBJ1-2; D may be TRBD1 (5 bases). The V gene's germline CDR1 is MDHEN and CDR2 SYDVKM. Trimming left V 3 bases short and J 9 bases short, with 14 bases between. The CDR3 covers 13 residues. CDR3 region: CASSFIQGTRYTF. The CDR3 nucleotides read TGTGCCAGCAGTTTTATCCAGGGTACTCGCTACACCTTC.

The CDR3 here is CASSIQGVGYEQYF. DNA for the CDR3: TGCGCCAGCAGTATACAGGGGGTAGGGTACGAGCAGTACTTC. The gene calls are TRBV4-1 and TRBJ2-7, with 8 bases fitting TRBD1. J lost 4 bases, V lost 6 bases, and 8 bases had no gene match. The CDR3 runs to 14 residues. Germline CDR1 MGHRA, CDR2 YSYEKL.

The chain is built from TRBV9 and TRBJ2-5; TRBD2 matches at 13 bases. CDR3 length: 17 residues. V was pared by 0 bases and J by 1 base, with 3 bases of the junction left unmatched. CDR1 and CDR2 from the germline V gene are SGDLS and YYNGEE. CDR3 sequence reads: CASSVGLAGGGQETQYF. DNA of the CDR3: TGTGCCAGCAGCGTAGGACTAGCGGGAGGTGGCCAAGAGACCCAGTACTTC. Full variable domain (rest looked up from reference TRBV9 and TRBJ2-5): DSGVTQTPKHLITATGQRVTLRCSPRSGDLSVYWYQQSLDQGLQFLIQYYNGEERAKGNILERFSAQQFPDLHSELNLSSLELGDSALYFCASSVGLAGGGQETQYFGPGTRLLVL.

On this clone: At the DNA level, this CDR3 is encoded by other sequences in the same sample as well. DNA of the CDR3: TGTGCCAGCAGCTTAGATGGCTATGGCTACACCTTC. It translates to CASSLDGYGYTF. This chain joins TRBV7-9 and TRBJ1-2; no firm D call. This CDR3 has 12 residues. Germline V lookup: CDR1 SEHNR, CDR2 FQNEAQ (reference sequence). V dropped 1 base and J dropped 4 bases, with 4 bases sitting between them. The entire variable domain, with the rest obtained from reference TRBV7-9 and TRBJ1-2, is as follows: DTGVSQNPRHKITKRGQNVTFRCDPISEHNRLYWYRQTLGQGPEFLTYFQNEAQLEKSRLLSDRFSAERPKGSFSTLEIQRTEQGDSAMYLCASSLDGYGYTFGSGTRLTVV.

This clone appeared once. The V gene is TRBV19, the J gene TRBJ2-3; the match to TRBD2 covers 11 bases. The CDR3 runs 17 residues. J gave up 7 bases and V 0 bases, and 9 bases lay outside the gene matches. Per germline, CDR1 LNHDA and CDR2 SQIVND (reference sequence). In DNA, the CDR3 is TGTGCCAGTAGTATAGATCTTAGGGCTAGCGGGAGGTATACGCAGTATTTT. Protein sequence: CASSIDLRASGRYTQYF.

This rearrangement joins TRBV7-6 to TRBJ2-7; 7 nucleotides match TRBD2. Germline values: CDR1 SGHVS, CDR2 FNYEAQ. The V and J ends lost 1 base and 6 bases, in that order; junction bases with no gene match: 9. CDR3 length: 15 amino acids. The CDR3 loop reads CASSLEPGTKREQYF. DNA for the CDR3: TGTGCCAGCAGCTTAGAACCCGGGACTAAACGCGAGCAGTACTTC.

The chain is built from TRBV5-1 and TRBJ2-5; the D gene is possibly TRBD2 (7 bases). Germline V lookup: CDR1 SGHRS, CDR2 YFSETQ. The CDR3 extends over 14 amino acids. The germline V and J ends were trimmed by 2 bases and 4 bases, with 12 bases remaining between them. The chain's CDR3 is CASSLGGAVETQYF. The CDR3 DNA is TGCGCCAGCAGCTTAGGGGGGGCAGTAGAGACCCAGTACTTC.

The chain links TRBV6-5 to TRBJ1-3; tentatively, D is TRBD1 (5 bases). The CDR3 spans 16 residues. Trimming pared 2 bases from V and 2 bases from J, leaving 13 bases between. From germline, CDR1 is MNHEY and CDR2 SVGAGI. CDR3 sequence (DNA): TGTGCCAGCAGTTACCTCAAGGGACCGCCTGGAAACACCATATATTTT. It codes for CASSYLKGPPGNTIYF.

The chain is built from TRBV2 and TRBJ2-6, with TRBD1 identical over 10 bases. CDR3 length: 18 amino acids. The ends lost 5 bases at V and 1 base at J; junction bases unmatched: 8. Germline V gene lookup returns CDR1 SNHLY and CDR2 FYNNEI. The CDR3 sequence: CASSWGQGFPSGANVLTF. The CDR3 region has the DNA TGTGCCAGCAGTTGGGGACAGGGGTTCCCATCTGGGGCCAACGTCCTGACTTTC.

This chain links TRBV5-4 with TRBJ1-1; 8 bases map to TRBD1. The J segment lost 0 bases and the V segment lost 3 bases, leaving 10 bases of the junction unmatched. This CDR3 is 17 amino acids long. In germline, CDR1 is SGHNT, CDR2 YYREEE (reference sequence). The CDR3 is CASSSGQARRMNTEAFF. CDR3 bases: TGTGCCAGCAGCTCGGGACAGGCAAGGCGTATGAACACTGAAGCTTTCTTT.

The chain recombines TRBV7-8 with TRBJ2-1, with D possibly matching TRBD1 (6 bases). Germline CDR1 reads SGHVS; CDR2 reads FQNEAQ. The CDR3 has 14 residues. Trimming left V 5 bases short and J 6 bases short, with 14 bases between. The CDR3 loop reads CASSHRVEGNEQFF. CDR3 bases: TGTGCCAGCAGCCACAGGGTGGAAGGCAATGAGCAGTTCTTC.

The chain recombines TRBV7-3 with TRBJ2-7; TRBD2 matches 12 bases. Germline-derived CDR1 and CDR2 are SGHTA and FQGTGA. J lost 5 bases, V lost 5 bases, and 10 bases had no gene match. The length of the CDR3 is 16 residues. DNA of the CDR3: TGTGCCAGCAGCGCCACGGCTAGCGGGAGGGGCGACGAGCAGTACTTC. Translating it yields CASSATASGRGDEQYF.

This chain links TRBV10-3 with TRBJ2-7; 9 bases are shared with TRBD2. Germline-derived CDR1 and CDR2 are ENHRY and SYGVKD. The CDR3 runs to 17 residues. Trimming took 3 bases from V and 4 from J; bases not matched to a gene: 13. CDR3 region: CAISDLRLAALGYEQYF. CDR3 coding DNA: TGTGCCATCAGTGACCTAAGACTAGCGGCCCTGGGGTACGAGCAGTACTTC.

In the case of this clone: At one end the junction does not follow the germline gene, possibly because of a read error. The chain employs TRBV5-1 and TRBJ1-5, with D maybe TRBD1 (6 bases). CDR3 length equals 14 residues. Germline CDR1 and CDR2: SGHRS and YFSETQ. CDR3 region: CASSDSGTSQPQHF. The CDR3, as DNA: TGTGCCAGCAGCGACTCCGGGACAAGTCAGCCCCAGCATTTT. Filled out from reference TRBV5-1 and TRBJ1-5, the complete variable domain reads KAGVTQTPRYLIKTRGQQVTLSCSPISGHRSVSWYQQTPGQGLQFLFEYFSETQRNKGNFPGRFSGRQFSNSRSEMNVSTLELGDSALYLCASSDSGTSQPQHFGDGTRLSIL.

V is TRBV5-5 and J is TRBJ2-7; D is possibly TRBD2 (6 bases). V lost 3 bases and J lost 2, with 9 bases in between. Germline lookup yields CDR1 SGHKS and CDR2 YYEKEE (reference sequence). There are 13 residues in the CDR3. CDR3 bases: TGTGCCAGCAGCTGGCCGGGGGCCTACGAGCAGTACTTC. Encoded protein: CASSWPGAYEQYF. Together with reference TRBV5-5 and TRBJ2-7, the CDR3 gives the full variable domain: DAGVTQSPTHLIKTRGQQVTLRCSPISGHKSVSWYQQVLGQGPQFIFQYYEKEERGRGNFPDRFSARQFPNYSSELNVNALLLGDSALYLCASSWPGAYEQYFGPGTRLTVT.

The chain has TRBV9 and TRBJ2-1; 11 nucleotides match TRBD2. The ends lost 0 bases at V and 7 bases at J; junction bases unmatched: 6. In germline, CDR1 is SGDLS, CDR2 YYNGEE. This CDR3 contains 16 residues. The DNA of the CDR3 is TGTGCCAGCAGCGTAGGACTAGCGGGATGGTATAATGAGCAGTTCTTC. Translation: CASSVGLAGWYNEQFF.

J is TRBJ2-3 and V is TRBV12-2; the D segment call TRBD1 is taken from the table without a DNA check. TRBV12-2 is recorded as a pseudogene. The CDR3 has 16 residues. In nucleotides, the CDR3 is TGTGCAAGTCGCTCCCCGCGGGACAGTCCTACAGATACGCAGTATTTT. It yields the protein CASRSPRDSPTDTQYF.

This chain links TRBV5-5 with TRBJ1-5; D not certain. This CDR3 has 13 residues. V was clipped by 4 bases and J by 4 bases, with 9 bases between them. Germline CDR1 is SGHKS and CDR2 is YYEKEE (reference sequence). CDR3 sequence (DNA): TGTGCCAGCAGCCCTGGACGGAATCAGCCCCAGCATTTT. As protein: CASSPGRNQPQHF.

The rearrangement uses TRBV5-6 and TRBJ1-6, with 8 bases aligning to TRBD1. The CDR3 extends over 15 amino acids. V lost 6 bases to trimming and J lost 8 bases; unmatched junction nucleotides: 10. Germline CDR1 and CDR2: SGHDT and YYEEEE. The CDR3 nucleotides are TGTGCCAGCACCTCTTTTGACAGGGGAGATTCACCCCTCCACTTT. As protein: CASTSFDRGDSPLHF.

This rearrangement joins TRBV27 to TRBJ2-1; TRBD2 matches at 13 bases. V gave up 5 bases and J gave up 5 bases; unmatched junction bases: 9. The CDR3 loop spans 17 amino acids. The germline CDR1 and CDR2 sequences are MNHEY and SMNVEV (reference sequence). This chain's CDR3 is CASSTQGLAGRDNEQFF. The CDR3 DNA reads TGTGCCAGCAGTACCCAGGGACTAGCGGGAAGAGACAATGAGCAGTTCTTC.

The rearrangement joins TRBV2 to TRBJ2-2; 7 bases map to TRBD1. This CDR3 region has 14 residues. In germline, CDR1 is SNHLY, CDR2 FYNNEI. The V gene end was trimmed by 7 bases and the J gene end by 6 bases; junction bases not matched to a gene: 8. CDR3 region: CASTDRVSAGELFF. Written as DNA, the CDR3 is TGTGCCAGCACCGACAGGGTCTCTGCCGGGGAGCTGTTTTTT.